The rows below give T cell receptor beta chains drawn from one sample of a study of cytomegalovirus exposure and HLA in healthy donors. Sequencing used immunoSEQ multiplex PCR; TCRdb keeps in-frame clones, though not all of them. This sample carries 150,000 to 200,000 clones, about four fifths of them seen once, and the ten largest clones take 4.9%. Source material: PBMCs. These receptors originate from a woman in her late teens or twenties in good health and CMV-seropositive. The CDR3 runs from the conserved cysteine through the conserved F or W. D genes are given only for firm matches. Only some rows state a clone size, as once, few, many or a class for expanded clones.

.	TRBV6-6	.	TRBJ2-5	CASSYVIETQYF	TGTGCCAGCAGTTACGTCATCGAGACCCAGTACTTC
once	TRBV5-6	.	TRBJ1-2	CASSAGTNYGYTF	TGTGCCAGCAGCGCTGGGACAAACTATGGCTACACCTTC
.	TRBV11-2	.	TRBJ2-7	CASSIPGYSYEQYF	TGTGCCAGCAGCATACCGGGGTATTCCTACGAGCAGTACTTC
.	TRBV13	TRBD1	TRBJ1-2	CASSSERGTGDGPRGPTF	TGTGCCAGCAGCTCCGAAAGAGGGACAGGCGATGGGCCCAGGGGCCCCACCTTC
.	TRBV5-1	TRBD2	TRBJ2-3	CASSTQLAGHPDTQYF	TGCGCCAGCAGCACCCAACTAGCGGGGCACCCAGATACGCAGTATTTT
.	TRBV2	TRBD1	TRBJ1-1	CASSGDRNLNTEAFF	TGTGCCAGCAGCGGGGACAGGAACCTGAACACTGAAGCTTTCTTT
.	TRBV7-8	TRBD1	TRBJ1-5	CASSSRQGAFSNQPQHF	TGTGCCAGCAGCTCACGACAGGGGGCGTTCAGCAATCAGCCCCAGCATTTT
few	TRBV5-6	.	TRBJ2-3	CASSAQGSEAQYF	TGTGCCAGCAGCGCGCAGGGGAGTGAAGCGCAGTATTTT
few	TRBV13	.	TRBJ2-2	CASSLHTGSTGELFF	TGTGCCAGCAGCTTACATACAGGCAGCACCGGGGAGCTGTTTTTT
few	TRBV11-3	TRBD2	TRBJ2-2	CASSPYGGGAGELFF	TGTGCCAGCAGCCCCTATGGGGGGGGTGCCGGGGAGCTGTTTTTT
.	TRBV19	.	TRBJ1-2	CASSIYPYGYTF	TGTGCCAGTAGTATCTACCCCTATGGCTACACCTTC
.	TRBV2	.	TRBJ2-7	CASSEVGRGRYEQYF	TGTGCCAGCAGTGAAGTCGGCAGGGGCAGATACGAGCAGTACTTC
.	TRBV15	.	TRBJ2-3	CATSRGGSSINTDTQYF	TGTGCCACCAGCAGGGGAGGATCGTCGATTAACACAGATACGCAGTATTTT
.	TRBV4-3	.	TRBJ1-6	CASSQGSSYNSPLHF	TGCGCCAGCAGCCAAGGTAGCTCCTATAATTCACCCCTCCACTTT
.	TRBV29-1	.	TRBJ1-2	CSVVSPGSYGYTF	TGCAGCGTTGTATCCCCAGGGTCCTATGGCTACACCTTC
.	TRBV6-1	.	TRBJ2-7	CASTGLGPAYEQYF	TGTGCCAGCACGGGACTTGGCCCAGCCTACGAGCAGTACTTC
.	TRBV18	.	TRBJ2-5	CASSPSSQETQYF	TGTGCCAGCTCACCTTCCAGCCAAGAGACCCAGTACTTC
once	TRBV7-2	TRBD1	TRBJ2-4	CASTLGGRGNIQYF	TGTGCCAGCACCCTTGGGGGCAGGGGGAACATTCAGTACTTC
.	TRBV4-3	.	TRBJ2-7	CASSQERLGAYEQYF	TGCGCCAGCAGCCAAGAAAGGCTAGGGGCCTACGAGCAGTACTTC
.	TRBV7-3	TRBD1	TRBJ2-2	CASSLNRGGTGELFF	TGTGCCAGCAGCTTAAACAGGGGCGGCACCGGGGAGCTGTTTTTT
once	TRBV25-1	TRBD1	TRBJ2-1	CASSEYHRGDEQFF	TGTGCCAGCAGTGAATATCACAGGGGTGATGAGCAGTTCTTC
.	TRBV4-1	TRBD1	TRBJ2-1	CASSLTGQGALVYGIEQFF	TGCGCCAGCAGCTTAACGGGACAGGGGGCGTTGGTTTATGGTATTGAGCAGTTCTTC
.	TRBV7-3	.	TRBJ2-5	CASSLGARRGETQYF	TGTGCCAGCAGCTTGGGGGCTCGGCGGGGGGAGACCCAGTACTTC
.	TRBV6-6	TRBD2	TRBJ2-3	CASSQTSGGKTDTQYF	TGTGCCAGCAGTCAAACTAGCGGGGGGAAGACAGATACGCAGTATTTT
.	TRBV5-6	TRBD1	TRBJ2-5	CASSTRQGEGVDQETQYF	TGTGCCAGCAGCACACGACAGGGTGAAGGTGTAGACCAAGAGACCCAGTACTTC
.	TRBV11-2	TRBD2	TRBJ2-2	CASSWGRLAGAPGGELFF	TGTGCCAGCAGCTGGGGTCGACTAGCGGGGGCTCCAGGGGGGGAGCTGTTTTTT